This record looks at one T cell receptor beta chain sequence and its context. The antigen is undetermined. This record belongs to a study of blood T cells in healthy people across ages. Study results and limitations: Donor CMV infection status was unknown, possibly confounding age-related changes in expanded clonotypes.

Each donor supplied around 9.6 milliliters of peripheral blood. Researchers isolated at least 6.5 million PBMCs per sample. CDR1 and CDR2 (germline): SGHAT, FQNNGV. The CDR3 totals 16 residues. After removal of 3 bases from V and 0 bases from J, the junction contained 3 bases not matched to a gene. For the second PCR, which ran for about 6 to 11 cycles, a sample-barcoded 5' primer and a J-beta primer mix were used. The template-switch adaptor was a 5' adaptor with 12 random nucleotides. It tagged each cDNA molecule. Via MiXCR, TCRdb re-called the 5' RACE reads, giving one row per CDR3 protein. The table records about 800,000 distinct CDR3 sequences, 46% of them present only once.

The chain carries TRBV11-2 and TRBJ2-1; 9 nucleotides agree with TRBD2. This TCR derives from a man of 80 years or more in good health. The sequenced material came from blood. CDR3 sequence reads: CASSFRLADSYNEQFF. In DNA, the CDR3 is TGTGCCAGCAGCTTCCGACTAGCGGACTCCTACAATGAGCAGTTCTTC.